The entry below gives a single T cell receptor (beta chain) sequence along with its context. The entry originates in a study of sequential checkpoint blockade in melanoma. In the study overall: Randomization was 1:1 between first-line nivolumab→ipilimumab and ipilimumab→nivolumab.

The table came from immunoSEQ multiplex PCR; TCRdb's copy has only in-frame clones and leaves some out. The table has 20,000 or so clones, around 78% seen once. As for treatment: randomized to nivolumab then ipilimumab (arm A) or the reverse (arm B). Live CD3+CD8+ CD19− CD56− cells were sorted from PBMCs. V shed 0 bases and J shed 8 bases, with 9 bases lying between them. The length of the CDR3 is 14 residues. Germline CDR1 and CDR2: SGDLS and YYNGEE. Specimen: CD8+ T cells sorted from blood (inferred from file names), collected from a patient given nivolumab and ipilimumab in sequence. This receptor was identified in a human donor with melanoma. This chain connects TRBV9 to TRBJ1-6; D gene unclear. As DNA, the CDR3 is TGTGCCAGCAGCGTAGGGCTCCCATATTCACCCCTCCACTTT. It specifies CASSVGLPYSPLHF.